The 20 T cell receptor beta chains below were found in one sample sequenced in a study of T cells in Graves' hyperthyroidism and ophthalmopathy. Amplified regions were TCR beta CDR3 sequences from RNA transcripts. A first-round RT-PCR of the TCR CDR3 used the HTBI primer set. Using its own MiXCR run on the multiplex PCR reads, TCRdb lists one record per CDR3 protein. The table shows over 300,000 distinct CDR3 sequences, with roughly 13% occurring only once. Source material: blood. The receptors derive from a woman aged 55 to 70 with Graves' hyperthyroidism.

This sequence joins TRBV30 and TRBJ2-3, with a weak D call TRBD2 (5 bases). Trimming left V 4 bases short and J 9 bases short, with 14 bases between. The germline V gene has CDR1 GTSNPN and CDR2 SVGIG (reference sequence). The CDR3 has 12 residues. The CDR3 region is CAWTAGGGTQYF. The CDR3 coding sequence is TGTGCCTGGACTGCGGGCGGAGGAACGCAGTATTTT.

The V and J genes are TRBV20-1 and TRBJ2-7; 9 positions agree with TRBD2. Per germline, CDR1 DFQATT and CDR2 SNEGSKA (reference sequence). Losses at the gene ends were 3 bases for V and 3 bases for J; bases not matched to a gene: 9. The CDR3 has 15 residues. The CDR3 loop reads CSASPVASGNYEQYF. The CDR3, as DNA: TGCAGTGCTAGCCCCGTTGCTAGCGGGAACTACGAGCAGTACTTC.

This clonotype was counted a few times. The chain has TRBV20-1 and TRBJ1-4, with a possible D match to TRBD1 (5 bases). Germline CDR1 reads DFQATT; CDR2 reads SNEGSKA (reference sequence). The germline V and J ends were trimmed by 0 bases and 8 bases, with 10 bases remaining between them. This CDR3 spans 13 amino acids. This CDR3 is CSARDTPGEKLFF. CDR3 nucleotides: TGCAGTGCTAGAGATACTCCAGGGGAAAAACTGTTTTTT.

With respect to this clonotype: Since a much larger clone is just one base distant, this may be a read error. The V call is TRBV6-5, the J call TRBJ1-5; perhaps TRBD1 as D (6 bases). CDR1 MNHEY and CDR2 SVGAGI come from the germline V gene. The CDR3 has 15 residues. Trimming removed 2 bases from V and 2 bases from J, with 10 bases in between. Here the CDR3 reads CASSYRAGGNQPQHF. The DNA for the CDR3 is TGTGCCAGCAGTTACCGGGCAGGGGGCAATCAGCCCCAGCATTTT.

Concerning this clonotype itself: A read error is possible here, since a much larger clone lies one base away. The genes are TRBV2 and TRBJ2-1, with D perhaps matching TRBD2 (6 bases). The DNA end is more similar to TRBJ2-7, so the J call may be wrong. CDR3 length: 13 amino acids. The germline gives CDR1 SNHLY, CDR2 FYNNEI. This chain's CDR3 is CASGGNTYNEQYF. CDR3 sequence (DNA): TGTGCCTCTGGCGGGAACACCTACAATGAGCAGTACTTC.

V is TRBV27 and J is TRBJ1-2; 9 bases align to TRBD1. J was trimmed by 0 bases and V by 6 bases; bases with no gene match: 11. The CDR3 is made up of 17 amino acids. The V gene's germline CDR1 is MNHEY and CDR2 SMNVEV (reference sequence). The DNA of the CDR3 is TGTGCCAGCAGACGCCGGACAGGGGACCCCTCTAACTATGGCTACACCTTC. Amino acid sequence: CASRRRTGDPSNYGYTF.

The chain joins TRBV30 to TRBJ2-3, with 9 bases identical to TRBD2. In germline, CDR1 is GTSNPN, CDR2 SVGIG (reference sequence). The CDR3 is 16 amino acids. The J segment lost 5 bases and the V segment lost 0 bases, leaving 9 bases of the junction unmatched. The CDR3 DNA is TGTGCCTGGAGTGTCATTGGCGGGAGGGCGAGAGATACGCAGTATTTT. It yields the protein CAWSVIGGRARDTQYF.

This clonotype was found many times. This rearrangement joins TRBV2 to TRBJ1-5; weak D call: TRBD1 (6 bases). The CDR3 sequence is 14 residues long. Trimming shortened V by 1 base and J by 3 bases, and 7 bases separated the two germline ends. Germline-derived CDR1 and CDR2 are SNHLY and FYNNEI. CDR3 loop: CASSEGQVNQPQHF. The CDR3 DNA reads TGTGCCAGCAGTGAAGGACAGGTCAATCAGCCCCAGCATTTT.

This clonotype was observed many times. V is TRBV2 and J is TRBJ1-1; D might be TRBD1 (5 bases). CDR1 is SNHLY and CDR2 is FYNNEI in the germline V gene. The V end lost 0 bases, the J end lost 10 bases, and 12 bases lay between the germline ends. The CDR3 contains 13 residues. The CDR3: CASSEAREGGAFF. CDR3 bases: TGTGCCAGCAGTGAAGCCAGGGAGGGAGGAGCTTTCTTT.

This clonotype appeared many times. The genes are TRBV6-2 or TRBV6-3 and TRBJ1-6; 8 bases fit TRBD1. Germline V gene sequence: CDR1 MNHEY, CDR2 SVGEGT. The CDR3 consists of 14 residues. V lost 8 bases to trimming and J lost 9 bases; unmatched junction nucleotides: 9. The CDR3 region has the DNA TGTGCCAGCGTAAGGACAGGGACGGGTTCACCCCTCCACTTT. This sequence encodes CASVRTGTGSPLHF.

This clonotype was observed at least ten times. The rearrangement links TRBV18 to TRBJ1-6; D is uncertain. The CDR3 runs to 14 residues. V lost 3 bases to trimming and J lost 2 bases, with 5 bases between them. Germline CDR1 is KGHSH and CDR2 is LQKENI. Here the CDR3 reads CASSPGPYNSPLHF. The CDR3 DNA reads TGTGCCAGCTCACCTGGGCCCTATAATTCACCCCTCCACTTT.

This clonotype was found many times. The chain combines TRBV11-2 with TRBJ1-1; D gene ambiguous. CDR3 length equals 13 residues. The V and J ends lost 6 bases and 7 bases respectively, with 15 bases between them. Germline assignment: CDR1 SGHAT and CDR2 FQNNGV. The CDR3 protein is CASSLKGDGEAFF. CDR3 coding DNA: TGTGCCAGCAGTTTGAAAGGAGATGGTGAAGCTTTCTTT.

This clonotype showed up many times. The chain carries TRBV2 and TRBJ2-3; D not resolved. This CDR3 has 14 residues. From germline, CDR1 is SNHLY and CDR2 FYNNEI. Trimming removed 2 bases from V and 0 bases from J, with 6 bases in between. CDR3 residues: CASSESESTDTQYF. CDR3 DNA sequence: TGTGCCAGCAGTGAAAGCGAGAGCACAGATACGCAGTATTTT.

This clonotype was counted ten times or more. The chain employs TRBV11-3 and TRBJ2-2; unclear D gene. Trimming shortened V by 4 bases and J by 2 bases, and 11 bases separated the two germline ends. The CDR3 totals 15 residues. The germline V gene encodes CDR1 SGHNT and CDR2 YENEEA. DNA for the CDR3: TGTGCCAGCAGCTACCTGGGCACCAACACCGGGGAGCTGTTTTTT. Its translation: CASSYLGTNTGELFF.

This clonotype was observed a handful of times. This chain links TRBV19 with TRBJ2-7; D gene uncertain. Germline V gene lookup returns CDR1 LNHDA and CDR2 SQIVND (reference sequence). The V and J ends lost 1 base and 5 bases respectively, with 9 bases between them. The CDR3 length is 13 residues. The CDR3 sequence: CASSIVWRNEQYF. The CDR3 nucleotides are TGTGCCAGTAGTATAGTATGGCGCAACGAGCAGTACTTC. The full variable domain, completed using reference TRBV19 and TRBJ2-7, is DGGITQSPKYLFRKEGQNVTLSCEQNLNHDAMYWYRQDPGQGLRLIYYSQIVNDFQKGDIAEGYSVSREKKESFPLTVTSAQKNPTAFYLCASSIVWRNEQYFGPGTRLTVT.

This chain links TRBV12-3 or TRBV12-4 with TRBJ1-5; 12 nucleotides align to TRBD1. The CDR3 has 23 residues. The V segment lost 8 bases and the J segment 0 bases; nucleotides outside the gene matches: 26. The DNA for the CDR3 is TGTGCCAGCTCACCAAAAAACTCTCTTACCGGGACAGGGGGCGCGTATAGCAATCAGCCCCAGCATTTT. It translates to CASSPKNSLTGTGGAYSNQPQHF.

In DNA, the CDR3 is TGCAGTGCTACCGGGACAGGCCAAGAGACCCAGTACTTC. This sequence encodes CSATGTGQETQYF. V usage is TRBV20-1 and J usage is TRBJ2-5; 8 bases line up with TRBD1. J was trimmed by 1 base and V by 4 bases; bases with no gene match: 2. This CDR3 comprises 13 residues. The germline V gene encodes CDR1 DFQATT and CDR2 SNEGSKA (reference sequence).

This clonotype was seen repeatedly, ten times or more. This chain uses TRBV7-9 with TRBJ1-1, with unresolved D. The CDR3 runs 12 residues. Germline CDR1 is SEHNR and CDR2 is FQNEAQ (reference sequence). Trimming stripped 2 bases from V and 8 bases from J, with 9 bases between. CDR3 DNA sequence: TGTGCCAGCAGCTTATGGTCCACGGAAGCTTTCTTT. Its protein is CASSLWSTEAFF.

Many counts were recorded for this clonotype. Here the CDR3 reads CASSSTGVGGYQPQHF. The CDR3 DNA follows: TGTGCCAGCAGTTCGACAGGGGTTGGGGGCTATCAGCCCCAGCATTTT. The chain links TRBV28 to TRBJ1-5; the match to TRBD1 covers 8 bases. The CDR3 has 16 residues. The ends lost 4 bases at V and 5 bases at J; junction bases unmatched: 10. From germline, CDR1 is MDHEN and CDR2 SYDVKM.

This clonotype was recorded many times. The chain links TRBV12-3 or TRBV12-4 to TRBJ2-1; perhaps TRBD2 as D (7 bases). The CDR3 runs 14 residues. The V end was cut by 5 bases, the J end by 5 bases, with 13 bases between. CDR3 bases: TGTGCCAGCAGTAGGGGGGGGACTAACAATGAGCAGTTCTTC. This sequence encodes CASSRGGTNNEQFF.